This TCR beta chain is from a study of T cell responses to AZD1222 COVID-19 vaccine. Study observations and caveats: Spike-specific TCR breadth and depth were elevated following two AZD1222 doses.

As concerns this clone: What it binds is unknown.

Using immunoSEQ multiplex PCR, the repertoire was profiled, and TCRdb retains in-frame clones only, with some absent. The table records some 100,000 clones, over 90% of them present only once. CDR3 size: 14 residues. V was pared by 2 bases and J by 0 bases, with 6 bases between. CDR1 is SGHKS, CDR2 YYEKEE, per germline (reference sequence). Sequenced material: peripheral blood, taken on day 0 of AZD1222 vaccination. The TCR originated in an adult in good health. The chain couples TRBV5-5 to TRBJ1-5, with D hard to call. CDR3 sequence (DNA): TGTGCCAGCAGCTTCGGGTATAGCAATCAGCCCCAGCATTTT. As protein: CASSFGYSNQPQHF.